The next 5 T cell receptor beta chains were all read from a single sample in a study of T cell changes during pregnancy in multiple sclerosis. Sequencing used immunoSEQ multiplex PCR; TCRdb keeps in-frame clones, though not all of them. The table lists 40,000 to 60,000 clones, 80% to 95% of them singletons. The sample here was peripheral blood, taken after pregnancy. These receptors all stem from a female donor with multiple sclerosis, enrolled in a pregnancy study.

This chain uses TRBV2 with TRBJ1-2; TRBD1 might be the D (6 bases). The CDR3 runs to 13 residues. CDR1 and CDR2 from the germline V gene are SNHLY and FYNNEI. Trimming removed 4 bases from V and 4 bases from J, with 10 bases in between. CDR3 residues: CASSVLDSYGYTF. CDR3 DNA: TGTGCCAGCAGTGTTCTGGACAGCTATGGCTACACCTTC. Based on the CDR3 plus reference TRBV2 and TRBJ1-2, the full variable domain is EPEVTQTPSHQVTQMGQEVILRCVPISNHLYFYWYRQILGQKVEFLVSFYNNEISEKSEIFDDQFSVERPDGSNFTLKIRSTKLEDSAMYFCASSVLDSYGYTFGSGTRLTVV.

The rearrangement uses TRBV30 and TRBJ2-7; 10 bases map to TRBD1. Germline CDR1 reads GTSNPN; CDR2 reads SVGIG (reference sequence). The V segment lost 2 bases and the J segment 4 bases; nucleotides outside the gene matches: 5. This CDR3 contains 14 residues. Here the CDR3 reads CAWSIRDRGYEQYF. The DNA for the CDR3 is TGTGCCTGGAGTATCCGGGACAGGGGATACGAGCAGTACTTC.

V and J are TRBV7-9 and TRBJ2-2, with D uncertain. The CDR3 totals 17 residues. Germline CDR1 is SEHNR and CDR2 is FQNEAQ (reference sequence). Trimming stripped 1 base from V and 5 bases from J, with 17 bases between. As DNA, the CDR3 is TGTGCCAGCAGCTTAGGGTCGGCCGGCTCAGGTACCGGGGAGCTGTTTTTT. Residues: CASSLGSAGSGTGELFF.

The V gene is TRBV21-1, the J gene TRBJ1-2. TRBV21-1 is a pseudogene locus. The CDR3 contains 14 residues. CDR3 sequence: CASSKAVPGGGYTF. The CDR3 DNA sequence: TGTGCCAGCAGCAAAGCCGTCCCCGGGGGTGGCTACACCTTC.

The chain is built from TRBV6-1 and TRBJ2-7; the D gene is possibly TRBD1 (5 bases). V was trimmed by 6 bases and J by 2 bases, leaving 11 bases between them. CDR3 length: 13 residues. Per germline, CDR1 MNHNS and CDR2 SASEGT. CDR3 amino acids: CASRPRATYEQYF. Written as DNA, the CDR3 is TGTGCCAGCAGGCCCAGGGCTACCTACGAGCAGTACTTC.